This T cell receptor beta chain emerged from a study of multiple sclerosis patients with progressive multifocal leukoencephalopathy. Every PCR reaction included synthetic inline CDR3 controls for all V-J pairings. Assay used: immunoSEQ multiplex PCR; TCRdb lists only in-frame clones, some missing. This sample carries around 30,000 clones, about 90% of them seen once, and the ten largest clones take about 1.3%. This sample's time point: around 13 months of natalizumab therapy. All PML patients were female, and all patients had earlier interferon beta. The CDR3 covers 16 residues. Germline assignment: CDR1 MNHNY and CDR2 SVGAGI (reference sequence). V lost 5 bases and J lost 4; bases outside the gene matches: 12.

This sequence joins TRBV6-6 and TRBJ1-2; 8 bases align to TRBD1. The source material was PBMCs, sampled from a patient treated with natalizumab. The source is a human donor with multiple sclerosis. The CDR3, as DNA: TGTGCCAGCAGTCGAGACTGGATAGGGACAGGCTATGGCTACACCTTC. Translating it yields CASSRDWIGTGYGYTF.